The subject of this entry is one T cell receptor (beta chain). The antigen this receptor binds is unknown. One base away there is no much larger clone; base qualities are not given. The study profiled bulk TCR beta-chain repertoires in matched peripheral blood, tumor and adjacent normal breast tissue taken from some 15 patients with early-stage breast cancer. Before surgery, about 5-10 mL of whole blood was collected into EDTA tubes and then processed within 2 hours. Peripheral blood mononuclear cells were isolated by Ficoll-Paque centrifugation in SepMate-50 tubes. For storage in liquid nitrogen, PBMCs were cryopreserved as aliquots of roughly 2 to 4 million cells in around 90% FBS with 10% DMSO. Genomic DNA was extracted with the Qiagen AllPrep DNA/RNA Mini kit. This sample stems from a study of early stage breast cancer tumors (TCRdb year 2017). Regarding the study in general: Of the 15 to 20 invasive breast tumors, around twelve were found to be estrogen receptor-positive, progesterone receptor-positive and HER2-negative. On average, each sample had roughly 10-fold read coverage. Most of the 12 ER+/PR+/HER2- tumors were invasive ductal carcinomas, while the other four were invasive lobular carcinomas. Across all samples, 2.5 million to 3 million templates representing nearly 1,100,000 unique clonotypes were detected.

Two independent genomic DNA replicates were amplified for each sample, with 0.5 ug used for blood and approximately 1.5 ug for tumor or normal breast. Following the manufacturer's instructions, the ImmunoSeq Intro kit was used to carry out TCRB sequencing on genomic DNA. Multiplex PCR ran around 32 cycles with proprietary primers and spike-in control sequences for absolute quantification. Single-end 150-bp reads were used to sequence an 87-bp fragment covering the CDR3 and the flanking V and J genes. Seven samples, each with two replicates, were multiplexed per lane of an Illumina MiSeq using version 3.0 chemistry. In the paper's pipeline: The vendor's proprietary pipeline processed the raw data and merged both replicates into a single result for each sample. Clonotypes were defined as productive rearrangements sharing the V-gene family, CDR3 amino acid sequence and J-gene segment. To compute clonality, the normalized Shannon entropy (Pielou evenness) of TCRB abundances was subtracted from 1. T cell density was estimated by dividing total templates by the number of input cells inferred from the DNA input amount. Recon was used with default parameters to estimate total repertoire diversity and clonality. A clonotype was considered tumor-enriched if its abundance in tumor exceeded 0.1% and was at least 32-fold higher than its abundance in normal breast. TCRdb carries this immuneACCESS record with in-frame sequences only. Its versions omit some clonotypes, under half of them owing to an unresolved V gene in the studies checked, with the rest unexplained. The V and J calls and clone size were taken over from that table, and D and trimming were inferred from the DNA. A total of 45,000 to 65,000 clones appear in this sample, around 80% of them only once. The ten largest clones represent 3% to 4% of the sample.

General findings and caveats noted by the study authors: Enriched TCRB sequences shared across patients were mostly commonly generated sequences, unlikely to play an important role in the tumor microenvironment. Repertoires from blood resembled normal breast more closely than tumor, and using blood as a reference for each tissue separated tumor from normal in most of the 16 patients. The small cohort size prevented analysis by tumor subtype. About 2.5-fold higher T cell density and higher clonality were observed in tumors than in adjacent normal breast tissue. Bulk genomic DNA sequencing of unsorted cells missed chain pairing and functional markers such as CD4, CD8 and FOXP3.

The CDR3 starts with the cysteine, ends with the phenylalanine, and has 15 residues. CDR3 DNA is the only sequence kept; it has 45 bases, read in frame from the first base. CDR1 and CDR2, looked up from the germline V gene (reference sequence), are LNHDA and SQIVND. V trim: 3 bases; J trim: 1 base; unmatched bases: 4. This clonotype was obtained from a person in their 40s with breast cancer. This chain joins TRBV19 to TRBJ2-7, and TRBD2 matches 9 of the central bases. The sample was blood. The CDR3 region reads CASSIMTSGSYEQYF. The DNA sequence is TGTGCCAGTAGTATCATGACTAGCGGTTCCTACGAGCAGTACTTC.